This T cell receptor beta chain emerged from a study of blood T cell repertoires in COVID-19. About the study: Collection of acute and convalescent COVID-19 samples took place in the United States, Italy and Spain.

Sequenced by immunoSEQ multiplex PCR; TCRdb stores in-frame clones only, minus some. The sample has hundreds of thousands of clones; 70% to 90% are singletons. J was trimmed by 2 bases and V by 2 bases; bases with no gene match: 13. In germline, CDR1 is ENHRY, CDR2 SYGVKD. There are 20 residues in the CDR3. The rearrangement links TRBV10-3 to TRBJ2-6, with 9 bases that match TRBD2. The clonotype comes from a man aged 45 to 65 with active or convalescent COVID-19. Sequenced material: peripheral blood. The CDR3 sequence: CAISERLAAFGGTGANVLTF. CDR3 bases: TGTGCCATCAGTGAGAGACTAGCGGCCTTCGGAGGAACTGGGGCCAACGTCCTGACTTTC.